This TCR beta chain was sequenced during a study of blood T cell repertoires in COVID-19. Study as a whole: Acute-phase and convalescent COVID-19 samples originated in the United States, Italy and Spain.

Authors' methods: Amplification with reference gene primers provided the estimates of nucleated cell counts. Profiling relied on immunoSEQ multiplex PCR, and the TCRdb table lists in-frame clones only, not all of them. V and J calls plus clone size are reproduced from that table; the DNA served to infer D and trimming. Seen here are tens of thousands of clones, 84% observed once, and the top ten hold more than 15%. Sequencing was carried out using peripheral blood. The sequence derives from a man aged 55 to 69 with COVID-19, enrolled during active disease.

This CDR3 is CASSPETESNQPQHF. DNA of the CDR3: TGTGCCAGCTCACCGGAGACAGAATCCAATCAGCCCCAGCATTTT. This chain links TRBV18 with TRBJ1-5, with D tentatively TRBD1 (5 bases). The CDR3 runs 15 residues. Germline loops: CDR1 KGHSH, CDR2 LQKENI. V dropped 3 bases and J dropped 3 bases, with 12 bases sitting between them.